This T cell receptor (beta chain) originates from a study of cytomegalovirus exposure and HLA in healthy donors. Study outcomes and limitations: Reportedly, fewer N-insertions than the approximately 650-donor mean appeared in an Asian-associated ancestry cluster in a later analysis. Accounts indicate the classifier identified cytomegalovirus status with strong specificity and sensitivity.

In regard to this clone: What it binds is not known.

Trimming took 5 bases from V and 2 from J, leaving 17 bases between them. The CDR3 has 16 residues. CDR1 SEHNR and CDR2 FQNEAQ come from the germline V gene (reference sequence). PCR employed 60 Vbeta and 13 Jbeta primers. Profiled with immunoSEQ multiplex PCR; TCRdb holds only in-frame clones, not every one. There are 150,000 or so clones in the sample; roughly four fifths occur only once, and less than 1.5% lies in the top ten. The clonotype originates from a man under 40 in good health and CMV-seropositive. The V call is TRBV7-9, the J call TRBJ2-3, with D possibly TRBD2 on 5 matching bases. The sample taken for sequencing was PBMCs. The CDR3 protein is CASSPDSPDYTDTQYF. CDR3 nucleotide sequence: TGTGCCAGCAGCCCCGATAGTCCCGACTACACAGATACGCAGTATTTT.